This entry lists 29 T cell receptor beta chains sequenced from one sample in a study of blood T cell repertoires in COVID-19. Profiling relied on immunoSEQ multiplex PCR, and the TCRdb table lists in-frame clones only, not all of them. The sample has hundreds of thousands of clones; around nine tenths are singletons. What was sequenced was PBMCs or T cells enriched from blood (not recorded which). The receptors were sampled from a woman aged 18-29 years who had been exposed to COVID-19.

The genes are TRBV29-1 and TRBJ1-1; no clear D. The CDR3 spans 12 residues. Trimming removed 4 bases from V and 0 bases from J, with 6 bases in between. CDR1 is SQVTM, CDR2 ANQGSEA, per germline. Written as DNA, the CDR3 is TGCAGCGTTGCAAAAATGAACACTGAAGCTTTCTTT. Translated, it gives CSVAKMNTEAFF.

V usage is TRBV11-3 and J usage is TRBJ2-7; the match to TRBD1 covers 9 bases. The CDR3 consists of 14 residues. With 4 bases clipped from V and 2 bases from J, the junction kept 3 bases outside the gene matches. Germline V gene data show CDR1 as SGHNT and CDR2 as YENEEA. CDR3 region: CASSSGTGTYEQYF. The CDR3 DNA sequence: TGTGCCAGCAGCTCCGGGACAGGGACCTACGAGCAGTACTTC. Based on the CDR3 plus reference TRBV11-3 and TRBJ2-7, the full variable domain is EAGVVQSPRYKIIEKKQPVAFWCNPISGHNTLYWYLQNLGQGPELLIRYENEEAVDDSQLPKDRFSAERLKGVDSTLKIQPAELGDSAVYLCASSSGTGTYEQYFGPGTRLTVT.

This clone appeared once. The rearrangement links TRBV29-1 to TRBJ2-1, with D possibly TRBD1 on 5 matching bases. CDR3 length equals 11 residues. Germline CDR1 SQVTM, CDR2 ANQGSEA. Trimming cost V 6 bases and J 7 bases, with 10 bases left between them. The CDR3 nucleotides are TGCAGCGTCTCCAGGGAAAATGAGCAGTTCTTC. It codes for CSVSRENEQFF.

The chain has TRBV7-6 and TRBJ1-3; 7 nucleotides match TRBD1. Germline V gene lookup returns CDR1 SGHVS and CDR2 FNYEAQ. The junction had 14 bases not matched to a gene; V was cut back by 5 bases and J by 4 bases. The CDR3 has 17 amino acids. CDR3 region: CASSLRYRGETGNTIYF. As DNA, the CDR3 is TGTGCCAGCAGCCTAAGATACAGGGGAGAAACGGGAAACACCATATATTTT.

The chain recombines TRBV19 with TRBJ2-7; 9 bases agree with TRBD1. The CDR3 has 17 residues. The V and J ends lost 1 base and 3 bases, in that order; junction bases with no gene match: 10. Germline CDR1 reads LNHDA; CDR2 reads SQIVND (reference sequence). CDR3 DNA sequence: TGTGCCAGTAGTATAGCCCCCGGGACAGGGATCCTCTACGAGCAGTACTTC. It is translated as CASSIAPGTGILYEQYF. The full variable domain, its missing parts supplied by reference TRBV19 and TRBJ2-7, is DGGITQSPKYLFRKEGQNVTLSCEQNLNHDAMYWYRQDPGQGLRLIYYSQIVNDFQKGDIAEGYSVSREKKESFPLTVTSAQKNPTAFYLCASSIAPGTGILYEQYFGPGTRLTVT.

In DNA form, the CDR3 reads TGTGCCAGCAGCGTAACGGGGGGGGCAAGCTCACCCCTCCACTTT. Translation gives CASSVTGGASSPLHF. The chain links TRBV9 to TRBJ1-6; possible D gene TRBD1, 6 bases. The CDR3 contains 15 residues. CDR1 is SGDLS, CDR2 YYNGEE, per germline. V lost 1 base and J lost 10, with 15 bases in between.

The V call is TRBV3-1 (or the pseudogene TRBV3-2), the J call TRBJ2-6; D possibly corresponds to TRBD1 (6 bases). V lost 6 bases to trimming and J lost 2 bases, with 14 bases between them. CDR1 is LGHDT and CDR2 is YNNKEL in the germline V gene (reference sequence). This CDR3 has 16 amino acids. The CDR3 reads CASSRGYRAGANVLTF. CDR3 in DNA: TGTGCCAGCAGTCGGGGCTACAGGGCTGGGGCCAACGTCCTGACTTTC.

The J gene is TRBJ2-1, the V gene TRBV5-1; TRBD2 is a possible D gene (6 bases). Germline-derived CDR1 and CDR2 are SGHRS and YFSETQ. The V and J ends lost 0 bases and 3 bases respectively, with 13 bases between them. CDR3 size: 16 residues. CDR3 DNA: TGCGCCAGCAGCTTGGGGCGGGGAGAATACTACAATGAGCAGTTCTTC. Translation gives CASSLGRGEYYNEQFF.

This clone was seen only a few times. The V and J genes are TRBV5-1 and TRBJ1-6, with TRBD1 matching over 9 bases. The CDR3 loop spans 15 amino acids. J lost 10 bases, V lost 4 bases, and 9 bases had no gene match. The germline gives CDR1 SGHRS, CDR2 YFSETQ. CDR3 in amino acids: CASSLGGTGRSPLHF. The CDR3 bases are TGCGCCAGCAGCCTTGGTGGGACAGGGAGATCACCCCTCCACTTT.

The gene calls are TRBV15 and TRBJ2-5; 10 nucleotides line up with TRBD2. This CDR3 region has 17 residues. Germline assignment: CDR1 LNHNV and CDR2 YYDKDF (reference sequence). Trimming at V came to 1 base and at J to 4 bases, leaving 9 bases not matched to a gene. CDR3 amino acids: CATSRAPAAGGGETQYF. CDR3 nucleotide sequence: TGTGCCACCAGCAGAGCCCCTGCAGCGGGAGGGGGAGAGACCCAGTACTTC.

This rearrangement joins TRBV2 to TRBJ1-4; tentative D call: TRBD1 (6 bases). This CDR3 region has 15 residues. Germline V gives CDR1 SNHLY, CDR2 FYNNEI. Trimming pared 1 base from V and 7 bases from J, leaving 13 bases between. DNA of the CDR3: TGTGCCAGCAGTGAAGTACGGGGGGCGGGTGAAAAACTGTTTTTT. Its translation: CASSEVRGAGEKLFF.

CDR3 coding DNA: TGTGCCAGTATAGGAGGGCAGCCGAACACTGAAGCTTTCTTT. This encodes CASIGGQPNTEAFF. The V call is TRBV19, the J call TRBJ1-1; D not certain. Trimming removed 7 bases at V and 1 base at J, with 13 bases between. Germline CDR1 and CDR2: LNHDA and SQIVND (reference sequence). The CDR3 spans 14 residues. Complete variable domain (other parts from reference TRBV19 and TRBJ1-1): DGGITQSPKYLFRKEGQNVTLSCEQNLNHDAMYWYRQDPGQGLRLIYYSQIVNDFQKGDIAEGYSVSREKKESFPLTVTSAQKNPTAFYLCASIGGQPNTEAFFGQGTRLTVV.

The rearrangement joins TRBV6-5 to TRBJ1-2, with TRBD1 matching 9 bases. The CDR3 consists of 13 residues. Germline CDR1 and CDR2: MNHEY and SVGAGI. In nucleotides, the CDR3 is TGTGCGGCGGCCGGGACAGGGAACTATGGCTACACCTTC. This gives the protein CAAAGTGNYGYTF.

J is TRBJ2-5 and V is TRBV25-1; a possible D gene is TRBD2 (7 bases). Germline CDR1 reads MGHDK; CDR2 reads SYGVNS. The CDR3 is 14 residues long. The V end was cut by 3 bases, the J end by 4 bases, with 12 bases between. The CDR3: CASSEARGRETQYF. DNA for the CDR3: TGTGCCAGCAGTGAGGCGCGGGGGCGAGAGACCCAGTACTTC.

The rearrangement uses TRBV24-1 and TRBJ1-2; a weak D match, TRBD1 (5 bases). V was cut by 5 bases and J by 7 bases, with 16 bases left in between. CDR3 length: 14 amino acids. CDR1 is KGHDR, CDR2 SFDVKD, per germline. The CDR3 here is CATSAPDSEIGYTF. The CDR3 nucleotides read TGTGCCACCAGTGCTCCTGACAGCGAGATTGGCTACACCTTC.

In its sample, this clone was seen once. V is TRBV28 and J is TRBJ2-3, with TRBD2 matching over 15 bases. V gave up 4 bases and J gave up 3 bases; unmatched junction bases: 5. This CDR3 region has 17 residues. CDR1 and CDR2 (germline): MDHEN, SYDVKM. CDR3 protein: CASSWGTSGRLTDTQYF. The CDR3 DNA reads TGTGCCAGCAGTTGGGGGACTAGCGGGAGGTTGACAGATACGCAGTATTTT.

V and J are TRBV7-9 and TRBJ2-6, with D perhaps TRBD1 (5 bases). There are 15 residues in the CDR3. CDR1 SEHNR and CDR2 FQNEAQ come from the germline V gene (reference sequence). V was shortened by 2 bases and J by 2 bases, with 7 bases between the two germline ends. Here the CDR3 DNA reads TGTGCCAGCAGCTTACAGGGTACTGGGGCCAACGTCCTGACTTTC. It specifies CASSLQGTGANVLTF.

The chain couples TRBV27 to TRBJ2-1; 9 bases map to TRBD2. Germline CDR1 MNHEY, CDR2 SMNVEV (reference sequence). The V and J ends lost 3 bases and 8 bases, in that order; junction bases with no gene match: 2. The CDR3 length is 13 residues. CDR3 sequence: CASSFQRGDEQFF. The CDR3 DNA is TGTGCCAGCAGTTTCCAGCGGGGGGATGAGCAGTTCTTC.

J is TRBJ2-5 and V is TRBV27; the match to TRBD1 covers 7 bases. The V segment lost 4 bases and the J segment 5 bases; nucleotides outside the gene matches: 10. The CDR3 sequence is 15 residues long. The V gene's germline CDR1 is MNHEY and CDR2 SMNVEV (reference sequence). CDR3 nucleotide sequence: TGTGCCAGCAGTTCATCGAGGGGGCGCGGGGAGACCCAGTACTTC. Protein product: CASSSSRGRGETQYF.

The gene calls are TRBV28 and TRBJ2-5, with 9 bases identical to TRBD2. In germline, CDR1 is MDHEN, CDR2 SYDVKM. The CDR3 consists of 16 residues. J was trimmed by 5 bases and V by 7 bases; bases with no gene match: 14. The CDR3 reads CASTPAFQRGEETQYF. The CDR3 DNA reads TGTGCCAGCACCCCGGCGTTCCAGCGGGGGGAGGAGACCCAGTACTTC. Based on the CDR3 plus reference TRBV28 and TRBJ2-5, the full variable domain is DVKVTQSSRYLVKRTGEKVFLECVQDMDHENMFWYRQDPGLGLRLIYFSYDVKMKEKGDIPEGYSVSREKKERFSLILESASTNQTSMYLCASTPAFQRGEETQYFGPGTRLLVL.

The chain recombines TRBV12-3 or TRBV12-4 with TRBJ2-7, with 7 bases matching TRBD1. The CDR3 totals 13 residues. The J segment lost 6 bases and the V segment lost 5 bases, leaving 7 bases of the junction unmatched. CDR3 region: CASSPRQGPEQYF. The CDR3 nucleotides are TGTGCCAGCAGTCCAAGACAGGGCCCCGAGCAGTACTTC.

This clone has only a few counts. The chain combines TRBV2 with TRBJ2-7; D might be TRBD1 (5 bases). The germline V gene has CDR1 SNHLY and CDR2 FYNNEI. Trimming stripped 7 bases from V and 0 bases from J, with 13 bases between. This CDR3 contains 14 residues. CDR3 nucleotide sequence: TGTGCCAGCATAGACAGCCCCGGCTCCTACGAGCAGTACTTC. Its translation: CASIDSPGSYEQYF.

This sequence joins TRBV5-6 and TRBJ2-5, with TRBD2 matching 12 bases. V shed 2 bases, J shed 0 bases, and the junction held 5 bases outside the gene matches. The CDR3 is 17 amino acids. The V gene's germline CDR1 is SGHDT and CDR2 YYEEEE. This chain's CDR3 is CASSFLAGGGYQETQYF. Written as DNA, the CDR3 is TGTGCCAGCAGCTTTCTAGCGGGAGGGGGGTACCAAGAGACCCAGTACTTC.

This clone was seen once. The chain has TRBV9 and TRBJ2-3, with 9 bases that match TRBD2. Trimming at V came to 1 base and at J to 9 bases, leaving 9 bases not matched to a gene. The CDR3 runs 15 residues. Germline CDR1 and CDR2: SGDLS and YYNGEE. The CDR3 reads CASSVSSGRRETQYF. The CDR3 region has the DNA TGTGCCAGCAGCGTAAGCAGCGGGAGGAGGGAGACGCAGTATTTT.

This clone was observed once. Here the CDR3 DNA reads TGTGCCAGCAGCTTAGTTACAGGACAAGAGACCCAGTACTTC. It is translated as CASSLVTGQETQYF. The V call is TRBV7-9, the J call TRBJ2-5; D possibly corresponds to TRBD1 (5 bases). The CDR3 consists of 14 residues. CDR1 is SEHNR, CDR2 FQNEAQ, per germline (reference sequence). V was clipped by 1 base and J by 2 bases, with 8 bases between them.

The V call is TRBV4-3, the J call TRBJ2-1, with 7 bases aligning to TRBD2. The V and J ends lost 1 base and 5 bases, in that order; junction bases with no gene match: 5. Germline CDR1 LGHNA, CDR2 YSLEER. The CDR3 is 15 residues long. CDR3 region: CASSQGRTSDNEQFF. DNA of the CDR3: TGCGCCAGCAGCCAAGGACGCACTAGCGACAATGAGCAGTTCTTC.

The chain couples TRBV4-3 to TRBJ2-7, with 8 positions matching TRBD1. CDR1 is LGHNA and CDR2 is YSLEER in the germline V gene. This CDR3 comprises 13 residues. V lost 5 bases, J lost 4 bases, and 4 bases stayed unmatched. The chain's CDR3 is CASSAHRGYEQYF. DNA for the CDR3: TGCGCCAGCAGCGCTCACAGGGGGTACGAGCAGTACTTC.

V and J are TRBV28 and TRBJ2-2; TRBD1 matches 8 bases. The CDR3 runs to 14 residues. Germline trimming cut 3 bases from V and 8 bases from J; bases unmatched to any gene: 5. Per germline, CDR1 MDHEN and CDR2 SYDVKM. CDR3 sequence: CASSFQGARGELFF. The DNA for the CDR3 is TGTGCCAGCAGTTTCCAGGGGGCCAGAGGGGAGCTGTTTTTT. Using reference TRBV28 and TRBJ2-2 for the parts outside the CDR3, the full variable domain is DVKVTQSSRYLVKRTGEKVFLECVQDMDHENMFWYRQDPGLGLRLIYFSYDVKMKEKGDIPEGYSVSREKKERFSLILESASTNQTSMYLCASSFQGARGELFFGEGSRLTVL.

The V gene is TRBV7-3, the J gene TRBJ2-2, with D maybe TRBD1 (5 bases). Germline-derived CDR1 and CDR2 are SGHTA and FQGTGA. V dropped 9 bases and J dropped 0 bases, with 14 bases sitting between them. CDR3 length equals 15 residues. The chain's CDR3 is CASGVGAANTGELFF. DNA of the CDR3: TGTGCCAGTGGGGTAGGGGCAGCGAACACCGGGGAGCTGTTTTTT.